This T cell receptor (beta chain) is drawn from a study of long-term antiretroviral therapy in people with HIV. The study, taken as a whole, reports: All time points showed a repertoire dominated by clones expanded before ART.

Each HIV participant was treated in the United States. Sequencing relied on immunoSEQ assay v3.0, run at survey level. The repertoire was sequenced with immunoSEQ multiplex PCR; TCRdb's copy has only in-frame clones and lacks some. Of under 50,000 clones listed, about 95% were seen once; the top ten hold approximately 2%. The CDR3 covers 12 residues. The V and J ends lost 6 bases and 11 bases respectively, with 16 bases between them. Germline assignment: CDR1 MRHNA and CDR2 SNTAGT. This clone was recorded once. Its antigen is undetermined. This material consisted of unsorted PBMCs, taken about 9 years after starting antiretroviral therapy. The chain links TRBV6-4 to TRBJ1-1, with D possibly being TRBD1 (5 bases). This TCR was recovered from a man in his thirties or forties with HIV. CDR3 sequence (DNA): TGTGCCAGCAGGGCCCCCGGGGGTACCGCTTTCTTT. Its translation is CASRAPGGTAFF.